This TCR beta chain was found in a study of shared T cell receptors in the human thymus. The V end was cut by 1 base, the J end by 2 bases, with 2 bases between. The CDR3 runs to 12 residues. Germline-derived CDR1 and CDR2 are LNHNV and YYDKDF (reference sequence). Repertoires were generated with immunoSEQ multiplex PCR, while TCRdb's copy carries only in-frame clones and drops some. Of around 340,000 clones listed, 95% are singletons. Source material: thymocytes. This clonotype was sampled from a human donor. This chain joins TRBV15 and TRBJ1-2; the D is unclear. The CDR3 protein is CATSRGNYGYTF. The CDR3 nucleotides read TGTGCCACCAGCAGAGGAAACTATGGCTACACCTTC.